The clone carrying this T cell receptor (beta chain) was detected a few times. Its specificity is unknown. Trimming removed 0 bases from V and 2 bases from J, with 11 bases in between. The CDR3 has 15 amino acids. Germline V gene sequence: CDR1 KGHSH, CDR2 LQKENI. This record belongs to a study of cytomegalovirus exposure and HLA in healthy donors. Study-wide results and limits: Near-uniform donor sequencing depth was presumed by presence/absence analyses. An ancestry cluster, one associated with Asian ancestry, reportedly showed fewer N-insertions than the 666-donor mean in a later analysis.

PCR involved 60 Vbeta and 13 Jbeta primers. TCRdb keeps only in-frame clones here, not all; method: immunoSEQ multiplex PCR. This sample has around 35,000 clones, with 80% to 90% found just once. The sequence was obtained from a woman in her 40s in good health and CMV-seronegative. The chain joins TRBV18 to TRBJ2-7; possibly TRBD2 for D (5 bases). What was sequenced was PBMCs. CDR3 sequence reads: CASSPPGDGAYEQYF. The CDR3 DNA follows: TGTGCCAGCTCACCACCCGGCGACGGGGCCTACGAGCAGTACTTC.